The sequence of this TCR beta chain was determined in a study of regulatory T cells in long-lasting Graves disease (dated by TCRdb to about 2021). Background on the whole study: Antithyroid drugs had been taken for less than 3 months by newly diagnosed Graves' disease patients. Patients with persistent Graves' disease were compared with patients with newly diagnosed Graves' disease using TCR sequencing and RNA sequencing of peripheral blood. The study was conducted in China and was registered as a clinical trial. A total of approximately 35 samples underwent TCR sequencing: about 13 from persistent and roughly 20 from newly diagnosed Graves' disease patients.

V gives up 5 bases and J gives up 6 bases, and the segment between their germline ends measures 10 bases. CDR1 and CDR2 (MNHNS, SASEGT) derive from the germline V gene. There are 12 amino acids in the CDR3, from cysteine to phenylalanine inclusive. Kept here is only the CDR3 DNA, which spans 36 bases and is read in frame from base 1. Overall study results and their limits: The study examined only peripheral blood because the primary lesion, thyroid tissue, could not be accessed. Persistent Graves' disease patients showed lower TCR Shannon entropy and fewer highly expanded clones than newly diagnosed patients, suggesting clonal expansion. Sequencing and analysis were restricted to the TCR beta chain. Preferential use of TRBV28, TRBJ1-2 and TRBJ2-5 was observed in persistent disease, whereas TRBV20-1 and TRBJ2-1 were favored in newly diagnosed disease. Patients with persistent disease shared more public clonotypes (approximately 2,500) than newly diagnosed patients did (966). The authors noted that the small sample size was a limitation that may lower accuracy.

Library preparation used multiplex PCR. These reads were obtained on an Illumina HiSeq 4000. TCR beta libraries were built with iRepertoire HTBI primers and Arm-PCR amplification of CDR3 regions. PCR products were gel purified before sequencing. Processing in the source paper ran as follows. Across samples, 60 to 80 TRBV and 13 to 15 TRBJ segments were identified and used for gene usage analysis of CDR3 amino acid clonotypes. Filtered high-quality paired reads were merged into contigs using COPE and FqMerger. BLAST was used to align contigs to IMGT TRBV, TRBD and TRBJ reference genes, with CDR3 defined following IMGT. Any clonotype with a frequency above 0.1% was counted as a highly expanded clone. Shannon entropy served as the measure of repertoire diversity, while the Gini coefficient captured V-J evenness. A clonotype was considered public if more than one individual shared it. TCRdb itself trimmed the public reads at Q25 with fastp, ran MiXCR and retained productive beta chains. Each record represents a unique CDR3 protein, reported with the most common genes and DNA among its rows. TCRdb, rather than the study authors, made the V and J calls. This sample gives around 480,000 distinct CDR3 sequences in total; 15% to 20% of them show up just once. The top ten clones comprise 25% of the sample.

This clonotype was seen just once. Its antigen specificity is not known. No base quality information exists; no much larger clone differs at one position. Evidence from a single read is weak. Interpreted using the paper, the time point label stands for: newly diagnosed GD, antithyroid drugs for less than 3 months. RNA was extracted from PBMCs in TRIzol for both TCR sequencing and RNA sequencing. Graves' disease was diagnosed according to American Thyroid Association guidelines. Patients for the study were recruited at an endocrinology department in Xi'an, China. Each patient gave 9 to 10 milliliters of peripheral blood, collected in an EDTA anticoagulant tube. Ficoll Paque Plus density gradient separation was used to isolate PBMCs, and no further T cell sorting was done. RNA quality was checked with an Agilent 2100 Bioanalyzer and agarose gel, and concentration with a NanoDrop 2000. This sample also appeared in a second study, on T cells in Graves' hyperthyroidism and ophthalmopathy. Taken from the second paper: Stable Graves' hyperthyroidism was defined as no progression to ophthalmopathy during 18 months of follow-up. Hyperthyroidism patients were newly diagnosed, had a disease duration of under 2 months, and were aged 18 to 65 years. Exclusion was applied to patients with uncontrolled infections, other autoimmune diseases, pregnancy or lactation. Diagnoses were established on the basis of clinical symptoms, serum thyroxine and TRAb, thyroid ultrasound, and orbital computed tomography. The first round of RT-PCR for the TCR CDR3 was performed with the HTBI primer set and the Qiagen OneStep RT-PCR kit. Most expanded thyroid clonotypes (frequency above 0.001) were also detected in blood, a finding suggesting that blood repertoires may reflect thyroid immune responses. Ophthalmopathy was separated from stable hyperthyroidism by a 13 V-J signature model, with 87.88% sensitivity and roughly 81% specificity obtained in cross-validation and 80%/75% obtained in testing. In validation, the model predicted progression to ophthalmopathy with around 71% sensitivity and approximately 72% specificity, a median of 6.5 months before onset. TCR V-J signatures able to tell the groups apart were searched for in a discovery cohort of 90 to 100 patients, of whom 43 had Graves' ophthalmopathy and roughly 58 had stable Graves' hyperthyroidism. Prospective prediction of ophthalmopathy was tested in an independent validation cohort consisting of 18 to 20 hyperthyroidism patients and more than 15 patients who later progressed to ophthalmopathy. The 95 to 100 discovery patients were randomly split 7:3 into training and test sets. The study also compared thyroid tissue and blood T-cell repertoires from roughly six Graves' hyperthyroidism patients. After sampling, hyperthyroidism patients received methimazole starting at 30 mg daily, and ophthalmopathy patients received high-dose intravenous methylprednisolone. The libraries were constructed in a second round of multiplex PCR and then size-selected and purified. Paired-end sequencing of the libraries was performed with 100 bp reads on an Illumina HiSeq2000. SOAPnuke was used to process the raw data, throwing out any read that contained adapters or uncalled bases, had a mean Phred below 15, or lacked an exact constant-primer or identifier match. High-quality paired reads were merged using COPE v1.2.5, and each unique nucleotide sequence was defined as a clonotype. Clonotypes were aligned to IMGT TRBV, TRBD and TRBJ reference segments using MiTCR v1.1. The analysis included only V-J combinations with a frequency above 0.0001, which together covered around 99% of the repertoires. A TCS score was defined as the ratio of F50 (clonal expansion) to E x V (chaos), with BLOSUM62-based TCRdist applied between CDR3 peptides within each V-J. Welch's t-statistics and random forest reduced fewer than 550 V-J features to roughly 13, which were used in a naive Bayes classifier (R e1071). No statistical method was used to fix the sample size in advance, and group allocation was not hidden from the investigators. The paper describes TCR Vbeta CDR3 sequencing of 120 to 150 peripheral blood samples, made up of 43 ophthalmopathy patients, around 78 hyperthyroidism patients and 17 progressor patients.

Material: peripheral blood mononuclear cells (PBMCs), obtained at new diagnosis, from a patient treated with antithyroid drugs. The TCR was taken from a woman aged 35-60 years with Graves disease. Donor details come from another sample of the same person, matched by shared clones. The V and J segments used are TRBV6-1 and TRBJ1-2, and perhaps TRBD1 as D gene, on 5 matching bases. The CDR3: CASSRRGDGYTF. The nucleotides are TGTGCCAGCAGTCGACGAGGGGATGGCTACACCTTC.